These 19 T cell receptor beta chains came from one sample sequenced in a study of cytomegalovirus exposure and HLA in healthy donors. 60 Vbeta and 13 Jbeta primers were used in PCR. This table comes from immunoSEQ multiplex PCR, and its TCRdb copy is limited to in-frame clones, with some not included. This sample carries approximately 100,000 clones, over 75% of them seen once, and the ten largest clones take 2% to 2.5%. What was sequenced was PBMCs. Source of these receptors: a man aged 18-30 years in good health and CMV-seronegative.

This clone was seen a single time. The V call is TRBV10-3, the J call TRBJ2-5; 10 positions match TRBD1. TRBJ2-7 explains the end of the DNA better; the J call may be wrong. CDR1 is ENHRY and CDR2 is SYGVKD in the germline V gene. The CDR3 has 14 amino acids. The CDR3 is CAIRGTGDLYEQYF. In DNA form, the CDR3 reads TGTGCCATCCGGGGGACAGGGGACCTCTACGAGCAGTACTTC.

This clone came up a few times. This chain uses TRBV5-1 with TRBJ1-1, with a possible D match to TRBD1 (5 bases). V was shortened by 0 bases and J by 7 bases, with 10 bases between the two germline ends. This CDR3 comprises 13 residues. Germline V gene data show CDR1 as SGHRS and CDR2 as YFSETQ. CDR3 bases: TGCGCCAGCAGCTTGGGGCAGGGAGGTGAAGCTTTCTTT. Its translation is CASSLGQGGEAFF.

The chain has TRBV19 and TRBJ1-2; D perhaps matches TRBD1 (5 bases). Looked up from germline, CDR1 is LNHDA and CDR2 is SQIVND (reference sequence). The CDR3 contains 12 residues. V lost 5 bases and J 7 bases, leaving 11 bases between the germline ends. The CDR3 reads CASSSRVFGYTF. CDR3 nucleotide sequence: TGTGCCAGTAGTTCCAGGGTTTTTGGCTACACCTTC.

The chain has TRBV5-4 and TRBJ2-7; 7 positions agree with TRBD2. V shed 4 bases, J shed 4 bases, and the junction held 2 bases outside the gene matches. The CDR3 covers 12 residues. Germline CDR1 reads SGHNT; CDR2 reads YYREEE (reference sequence). CDR3 in DNA: TGTGCCAGCAGCCTTAGCGGGTACGAGCAGTACTTC. Protein product: CASSLSGYEQYF.

The chain joins TRBV9 to TRBJ1-1; TRBD1 might be the D (6 bases). CDR3 length: 16 amino acids. V was cut by 3 bases and J by 2 bases, with 17 bases left in between. Germline CDR1 reads SGDLS; CDR2 reads YYNGEE. CDR3 loop: CASSENPGEYNTEAFF. The DNA for the CDR3 is TGTGCCAGCAGCGAGAACCCAGGGGAGTATAACACTGAAGCTTTCTTT.

This chain uses TRBV4-1 with TRBJ1-3; unclear D gene. V was shortened by 1 base and J by 0 bases, with 10 bases between the two germline ends. The CDR3 contains 16 residues. Germline V gene data show CDR1 as MGHRA and CDR2 as YSYEKL. The CDR3 region is CASSQVGLGSGNTIYF. CDR3 bases: TGCGCCAGCAGCCAAGTGGGCTTGGGCTCTGGAAACACCATATATTTT.

This chain links TRBV14 with TRBJ2-5; D is undetermined. The CDR3 consists of 15 residues. Looked up from germline, CDR1 is SGHDN and CDR2 is FVKESK. Trimming pared 4 bases from V and 5 bases from J, leaving 17 bases between. CDR3 in amino acids: CASSPRHPSPETQYF. DNA of the CDR3: TGTGCCAGCAGCCCCCGACACCCCAGTCCGGAGACCCAGTACTTC.

This rearrangement joins TRBV28 to TRBJ1-4, with 9 positions matching TRBD1. CDR1 and CDR2 (germline): MDHEN, SYDVKM. The CDR3 covers 18 residues. J gave up 0 bases and V 11 bases, and 16 bases lay outside the gene matches. CDR3 sequence (DNA): TGTGCCGGCCAGGGACAGGGAAAATTGGGTGCAACTAATGAAAAACTGTTTTTT. This codes for CAGQGQGKLGATNEKLFF.

V and J are TRBV11-2 and TRBJ1-1; TRBD1 aligns across 9 bases. The CDR3 is 16 residues long. Losses at the gene ends were 5 bases for V and 5 bases for J; bases not matched to a gene: 12. From germline, CDR1 is SGHAT and CDR2 FQNNGV. For the CDR3, the DNA is TGTGCCAGCAGCCCCCGGGGACAGGGACGAGAGACTGAAGCTTTCTTT. Protein: CASSPRGQGRETEAFF.

This chain links TRBV5-4 with TRBJ2-1, with 9 bases aligning to TRBD2. CDR1 SGHNT and CDR2 YYREEE come from the germline V gene (reference sequence). The CDR3 loop spans 16 amino acids. J was trimmed by 4 bases and V by 2 bases; bases with no gene match: 7. CDR3 in amino acids: CASSFGGGALYNEQFF. The CDR3 DNA is TGTGCCAGCAGCTTCGGCGGGGGGGCCCTATACAATGAGCAGTTCTTC. Full variable domain (rest looked up from reference TRBV5-4 and TRBJ2-1): ETGVTQSPTHLIKTRGQQVTLRCSSQSGHNTVSWYQQALGQGPQFIFQYYREEENGRGNFPPRFSGLQFPNYSSELNVNALELDDSALYLCASSFGGGALYNEQFFGPGTRLTVL.

The chain has TRBV5-5 and TRBJ2-7; D unclear. In germline, CDR1 is SGHKS, CDR2 YYEKEE (reference sequence). V lost 4 bases to trimming and J lost 3 bases, with 8 bases between them. This CDR3 region has 12 residues. The CDR3 region has the DNA TGTGCCAGCAGCGCCAGTCTCTACGAGCAGTACTTC. Its protein is CASSASLYEQYF.

CDR3 nucleotides: TGTGCCAGCAGAGCCGGGACAGGGGTATCCTACAATGAGCAGTTCTTC. Residues: CASRAGTGVSYNEQFF. V and J are TRBV2 and TRBJ2-1, with TRBD1 identical over 10 bases. This CDR3 comprises 16 residues. J was trimmed by 1 base and V by 6 bases; bases with no gene match: 6. CDR1 is SNHLY, CDR2 FYNNEI, per germline.

This chain uses TRBV6-5 with TRBJ1-1, with 8 bases fitting TRBD1. The CDR3 consists of 15 residues. The V segment lost 2 bases and the J segment 5 bases; nucleotides outside the gene matches: 7. The germline gives CDR1 MNHEY, CDR2 SVGAGI. CDR3 protein: CASSYAQGAGTEAFF. The CDR3 DNA is TGTGCCAGCAGTTACGCCCAGGGGGCCGGGACTGAAGCTTTCTTT.

The CDR3 is CASSGQANQETQYF. CDR3 nucleotides: TGTGCCAGCAGTGGACAGGCCAACCAAGAGACCCAGTACTTC. The rearrangement links TRBV6-5 to TRBJ2-5; 7 nucleotides match TRBD1. The CDR3 contains 14 residues. Germline CDR1 is MNHEY and CDR2 is SVGAGI. V was pared by 5 bases and J by 0 bases, with 3 bases of the junction left unmatched.

The CDR3 reads CASSGTWTGLDGETQYF. Written as DNA, the CDR3 is TGTGCCAGCAGTGGGACTTGGACAGGGCTGGATGGAGAGACCCAGTACTTC. V usage is TRBV6-1 and J usage is TRBJ2-5, with 8 bases that match TRBD1. CDR1 and CDR2 (germline): MNHNS, SASEGT. The CDR3 loop spans 17 amino acids. Trimming at V came to 4 bases and at J to 4 bases, leaving 14 bases not matched to a gene.

The V and J genes are TRBV7-2 and TRBJ1-2; weak D call: TRBD1 (5 bases). V lost 5 bases and J lost 6, with 13 bases in between. Looked up from germline, CDR1 is SGHTA and CDR2 is FQGNSA. The CDR3 extends over 13 amino acids. The CDR3 nucleotides are TGTGCCAGCAGCCCAGCCGGGGGACATGGCTACACCTTC. Amino acid sequence: CASSPAGGHGYTF. Full variable domain (missing parts from reference TRBV7-2 and TRBJ1-2): GAGVSQSPSNKVTEKGKDVELRCDPISGHTALYWYRQSLGQGLEFLIYFQGNSAPDKSGLPSDRFSAERTGGSVSTLTIQRTQQEDSAVYLCASSPAGGHGYTFGSGTRLTVV.

In the case of this clone: Other DNA sequences in the same sample also yield this CDR3. V usage is TRBV7-2 and J usage is TRBJ1-1; D perhaps matches TRBD1 (5 bases). In germline, CDR1 is SGHTA, CDR2 FQGNSA. The CDR3 sequence is 15 residues long. The V end lost 4 bases, the J end lost 8 bases, and 20 bases lay between the germline ends. This chain's CDR3 is CASSSRGGQIGEAFF. CDR3 DNA: TGTGCCAGCAGCTCTAGGGGAGGGCAGATTGGCGAAGCTTTCTTT.

The rearrangement links TRBV14 to TRBJ1-2, with 11 bases that match TRBD1. The ends lost 4 bases at V and 7 bases at J; junction bases unmatched: 11. Germline-derived CDR1 and CDR2 are SGHDN and FVKESK. This CDR3 spans 16 amino acids. The DNA for the CDR3 is TGTGCCAGCAGCCCTAGACTAGGACAGGGGGCTGCTGGCTACACCTTC. This encodes CASSPRLGQGAAGYTF.

The chain recombines TRBV6-4 with TRBJ2-1; 7 nucleotides align to TRBD2. Germline CDR1 MRHNA, CDR2 SNTAGT. J was trimmed by 0 bases and V by 4 bases; bases with no gene match: 3. The CDR3 runs 15 residues. The CDR3 is CASSALAGSYNEQFF. The DNA for the CDR3 is TGTGCCAGCAGTGCGTTAGCGGGCTCCTACAATGAGCAGTTCTTC.